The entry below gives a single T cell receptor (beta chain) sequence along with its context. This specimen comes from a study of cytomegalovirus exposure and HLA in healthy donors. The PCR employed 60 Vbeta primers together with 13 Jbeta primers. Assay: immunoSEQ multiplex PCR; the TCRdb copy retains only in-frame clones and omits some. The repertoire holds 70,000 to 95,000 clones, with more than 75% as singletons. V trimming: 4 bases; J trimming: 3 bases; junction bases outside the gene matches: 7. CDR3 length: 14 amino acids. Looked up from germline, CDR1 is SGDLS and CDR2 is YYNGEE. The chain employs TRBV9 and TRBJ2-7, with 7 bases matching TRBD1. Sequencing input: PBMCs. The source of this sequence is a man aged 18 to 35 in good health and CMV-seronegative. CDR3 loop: CASSSQAGGYEQYF. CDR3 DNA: TGTGCCAGCAGCTCCCAGGCAGGGGGCTACGAGCAGTACTTC.